This T cell receptor (beta chain) was obtained from a study of cytomegalovirus exposure and HLA in healthy donors. Donors came from a validation cohort of over a hundred subjects, distinct from the first 666-subject cohort. About this clone itself: Its antigen remains unidentified.

Study-wide results and limits: One later analysis, an examination of the 120 or so validation repertoires, found that first-cohort TCR clusters tended to co-occur in them. Associated with cytomegalovirus, according to the listing, were fewer than 200 TCR beta chains.

Data came from immunoSEQ multiplex PCR; TCRdb stores just in-frame clones and leaves some out. Here the sample spans some 260,000 clones, approximately 84% being singletons. The junction had 1 base not matched to a gene; V was cut back by 4 bases and J by 3 bases. The CDR3 consists of 15 residues. The germline V gene encodes CDR1 SGHNT and CDR2 YENEEA. The V and J genes are TRBV11-3 and TRBJ2-3; TRBD2 aligns across 13 bases. The source is a man younger than 35 in good health and CMV-seropositive. The sequenced sample was PBMCs. The CDR3 region is CASSSGLAGTDTQYF. CDR3 in DNA: TGTGCCAGCAGCTCGGGACTAGCGGGAACAGATACGCAGTATTTT.